The present T cell receptor beta chain was sequenced within a study of vaccination and CD4 T cells after COVID-19. Study information: Post-vaccine sampling followed dose two by a median about 72 days (range 14 to 241). The authors used overlapping spike peptides from SARS-CoV-2, HCoV-NL63, HCoV-OC43 and HCoV-229E to stimulate cells.

From germline, CDR1 is MNHNS and CDR2 SASEGT. The CDR3 totals 15 residues. The ends lost 6 bases at V and 3 bases at J; junction bases unmatched: 8. The treatment is: approximately nine-day PBMC culture with coronavirus spike peptide pools or control peptides (ViraFEST assay). With regard to this clonotype: Its antigen is as yet unknown.

The Oncomine TCR Beta short-read assay was applied to DNA of cultured CD4+ T cells. TCRdb re-called the PCR reads with MiXCR, one entry per CDR3 protein. The sample lists some 15,000 distinct CDR3 sequences, about 51% occurring once. The chain is built from TRBV6-1 and TRBJ1-2; TRBD1 matches 9 bases. The source is a human donor who had recovered from COVID-19. The sample consisted of CD4+ T cells from blood, cultured in vitro. The CDR3 region has the DNA TGTGCCAGCAGGACAGACAGGGGGGGCGACTATGGCTACACCTTC. It encodes CASRTDRGGDYGYTF.